This T cell receptor (beta chain) is from a study of T cell responses to AZD1222 COVID-19 vaccine. Findings and limits, study-wide: Clonal diversity was possibly underestimated; the donors were predominantly white British and more often female. Just a handful of AZD1222 recipients tested seropositive at baseline.

TCRdb keeps only in-frame clones here, not all; method: immunoSEQ multiplex PCR. Here the sample spans approximately 89,000 clones, 75% to 95% being singletons. Looked up from germline, CDR1 is KGHSH and CDR2 is LQKENI. After removal of 6 bases from V and 6 bases from J, the junction contained 5 bases not matched to a gene. There are 15 residues in the CDR3. This clone was seen just once. The target antigen is unknown. The receptor comes from an adult in good health. The V and J genes are TRBV18 and TRBJ1-6, with TRBD1 matching 10 bases. This material consisted of peripheral blood, taken on day 0 of MenACWY control vaccination. In DNA, the CDR3 is TGTGCCAGCTCGCCCGGGACAGGGGTTAATTCACCCCTCCACTTT. The encoded protein is CASSPGTGVNSPLHF.